These 6 T cell receptor beta chains were sequenced from one sample in a study of regulatory T cells in long-lasting Graves disease. Time point meaning: newly diagnosed GD, antithyroid drugs for less than 3 months. Extracted PBMC RNA gave rise to the TCR library. Combining iRepertoire HTBI primers with Arm-PCR of CDR3 regions, the authors built TCR beta libraries. MiXCR was run by TCRdb on the multiplex PCR reads, yielding one entry per CDR3 protein. The table lists roughly 610,000 distinct CDR3 sequences, roughly a sixth of them singletons, with 9.5% to 15% in the top ten. These data also featured in a second study, about T cells in Graves' hyperthyroidism and ophthalmopathy.

The sample in question was peripheral blood mononuclear cells (PBMCs), obtained at new diagnosis, from a patient treated with antithyroid drugs. These receptors all stem from a man younger than 35 with Graves disease.

This clonotype has at least ten counts. This chain joins TRBV10-3 and TRBJ2-5, with 9 nucleotides matching TRBD2. Germline CDR1 reads ENHRY; CDR2 reads SYGVKD. The V gene end was trimmed by 11 bases and the J gene end by 2 bases; junction bases not matched to a gene: 12. The CDR3 runs to 15 residues. CDR3 sequence reads: CASRRTSALQETQYF. As DNA, the CDR3 is TGTGCCTCCCGACGGACTAGCGCGCTGCAAGAGACCCAGTACTTC.

This clonotype was detected ten times or more. The J gene is TRBJ2-3, the V gene TRBV28; 12 nucleotides agree with TRBD2. Germline assignment: CDR1 MDHEN and CDR2 SYDVKM. The V and J ends lost 3 bases and 1 base, in that order; junction bases with no gene match: 2. CDR3 length: 16 amino acids. As DNA, the CDR3 is TGTGCCAGCAGTTTCCCTAGCGGGAGGGGCACAGATACGCAGTATTTT. Its protein product is CASSFPSGRGTDTQYF.

This clonotype has a handful of counts. This chain links TRBV29-1 with TRBJ2-7; D is possibly TRBD2 (6 bases). The CDR3 loop spans 15 amino acids. The V gene lost 6 bases and the J gene lost 2 bases, with 20 bases spanning the gap. Germline CDR1 SQVTM, CDR2 ANQGSEA. The DNA for the CDR3 is TGCAGCGTCCGACGGGCACGAGGGACTCCCTACGAGCAGTACTTC. It codes for CSVRRARGTPYEQYF.

The chain has TRBV5-8 and TRBJ2-1; D is undetermined. The V end was cut by 0 bases, the J end by 8 bases, with 15 bases between. The length of the CDR3 is 15 residues. From germline, CDR1 is SGHTS and CDR2 YDEGEE. CDR3 sequence (DNA): TGTGCCAGCAGCTTGGGCTCGACACAATGGGATGAGCAGTTCTTC. Amino acids: CASSLGSTQWDEQFF.

This clonotype was counted at least ten times. The chain recombines TRBV2 with TRBJ1-1, with unresolved D. The CDR3 length is 13 residues. V was trimmed by 3 bases and J by 1 base, leaving 6 bases between them. Germline V gene sequence: CDR1 SNHLY, CDR2 FYNNEI. The CDR3 here is CASSDQANTEAFF. The CDR3 DNA follows: TGTGCCAGCAGTGACCAGGCGAACACTGAAGCTTTCTTT.

The chain couples TRBV9 to TRBJ2-3; 10 nucleotides align to TRBD2. J lost 3 bases, V lost 0 bases, and 7 bases had no gene match. In germline, CDR1 is SGDLS, CDR2 YYNGEE. The CDR3 sequence is 17 residues long. The CDR3 region is CASSVESSGRLTDTQYF. The CDR3 DNA sequence: TGTGCCAGCAGCGTAGAATCTAGCGGGAGATTGACAGATACGCAGTATTTT.